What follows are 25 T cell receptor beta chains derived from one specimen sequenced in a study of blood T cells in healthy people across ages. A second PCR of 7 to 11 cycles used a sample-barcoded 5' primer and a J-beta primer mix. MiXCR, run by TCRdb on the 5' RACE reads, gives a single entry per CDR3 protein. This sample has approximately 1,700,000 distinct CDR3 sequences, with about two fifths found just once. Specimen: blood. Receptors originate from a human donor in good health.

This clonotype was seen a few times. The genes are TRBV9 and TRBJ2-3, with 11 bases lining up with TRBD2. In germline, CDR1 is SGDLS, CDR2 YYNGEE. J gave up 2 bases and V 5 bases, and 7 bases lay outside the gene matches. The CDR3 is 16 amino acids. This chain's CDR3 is CASSEGTSGYTDTQYF. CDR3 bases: TGTGCCAGCAGTGAAGGGACTAGCGGATACACAGATACGCAGTATTTT. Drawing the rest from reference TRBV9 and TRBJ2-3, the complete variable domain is DSGVTQTPKHLITATGQRVTLRCSPRSGDLSVYWYQQSLDQGLQFLIQYYNGEERAKGNILERFSAQQFPDLHSELNLSSLELGDSALYFCASSEGTSGYTDTQYFGPGTRLTVL.

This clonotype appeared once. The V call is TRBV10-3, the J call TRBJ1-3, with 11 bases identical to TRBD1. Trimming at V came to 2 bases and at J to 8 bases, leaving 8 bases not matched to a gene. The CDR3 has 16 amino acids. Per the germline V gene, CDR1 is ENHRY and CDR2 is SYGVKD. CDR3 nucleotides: TGTGCCATCAGTGAGCGGTCGGACAGGGGGCTGTACACCATATATTTT. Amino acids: CAISERSDRGLYTIYF.

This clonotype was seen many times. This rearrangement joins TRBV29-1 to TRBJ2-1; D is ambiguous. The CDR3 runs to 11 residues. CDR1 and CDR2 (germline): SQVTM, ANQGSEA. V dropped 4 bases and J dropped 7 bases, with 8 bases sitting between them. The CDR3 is CSVGGANEQFF. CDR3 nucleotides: TGCAGCGTTGGTGGTGCGAATGAGCAGTTCTTC.

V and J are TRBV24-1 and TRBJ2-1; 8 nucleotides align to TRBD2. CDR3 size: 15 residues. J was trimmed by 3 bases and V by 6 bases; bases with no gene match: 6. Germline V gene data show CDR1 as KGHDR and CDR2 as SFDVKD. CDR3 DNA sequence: TGTGCCACCAGTATTCCCGGGAGGGGCTACAATGAGCAGTTCTTC. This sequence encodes CATSIPGRGYNEQFF.

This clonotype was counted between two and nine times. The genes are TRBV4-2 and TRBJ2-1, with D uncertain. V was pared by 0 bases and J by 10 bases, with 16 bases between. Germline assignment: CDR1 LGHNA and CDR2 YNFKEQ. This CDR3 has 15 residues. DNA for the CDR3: TGTGCCAGCAGCCAAGAACGACTTGACCCCAGGGAGCAGTTCTTC. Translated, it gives CASSQERLDPREQFF.

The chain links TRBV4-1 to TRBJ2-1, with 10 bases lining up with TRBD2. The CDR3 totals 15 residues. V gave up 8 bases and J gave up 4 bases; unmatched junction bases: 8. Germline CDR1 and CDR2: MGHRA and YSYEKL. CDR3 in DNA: TGCGCCAGCGAGCGAGCGGGGGGGACATACAATGAGCAGTTCTTC. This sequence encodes CASERAGGTYNEQFF.

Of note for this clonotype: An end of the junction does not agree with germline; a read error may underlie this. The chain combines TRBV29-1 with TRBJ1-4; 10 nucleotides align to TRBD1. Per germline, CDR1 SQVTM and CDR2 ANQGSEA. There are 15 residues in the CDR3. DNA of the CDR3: TGCAGCGCTGAAGTGTCCGGGACAGGGGATGAAAAACTGTTTTTT. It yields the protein CSAEVSGTGDEKLFF.

The CDR3 loop reads CATSRDIWGYTF. The CDR3 DNA is TGTGCCACCAGCAGGGACATTTGGGGCTACACCTTC. The chain employs TRBV15 and TRBJ1-2, with D perhaps TRBD1 (5 bases). Trimming shortened V by 3 bases and J by 8 bases, and 10 bases separated the two germline ends. Germline assignment: CDR1 LNHNV and CDR2 YYDKDF (reference sequence). The CDR3 sequence is 12 residues long.

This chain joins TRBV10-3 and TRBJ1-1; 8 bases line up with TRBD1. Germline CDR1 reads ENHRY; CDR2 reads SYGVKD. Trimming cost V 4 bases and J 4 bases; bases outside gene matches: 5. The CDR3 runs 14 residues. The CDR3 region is CAISVLQGATEAFF. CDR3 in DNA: TGTGCCATCAGTGTATTGCAGGGGGCCACTGAAGCTTTCTTT.

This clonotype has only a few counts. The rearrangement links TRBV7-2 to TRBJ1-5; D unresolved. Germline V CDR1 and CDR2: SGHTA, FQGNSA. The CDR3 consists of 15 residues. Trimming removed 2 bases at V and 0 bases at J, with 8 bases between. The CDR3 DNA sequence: TGTGCCAGCAGCTTATTGGCCATTAGCAATCAGCCCCAGCATTTT. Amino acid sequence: CASSLLAISNQPQHF. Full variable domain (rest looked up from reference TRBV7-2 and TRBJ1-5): GAGVSQSPSNKVTEKGKDVELRCDPISGHTALYWYRQSLGQGLEFLIYFQGNSAPDKSGLPSDRFSAERTGGSVSTLTIQRTQQEDSAVYLCASSLLAISNQPQHFGDGTRLSIL.

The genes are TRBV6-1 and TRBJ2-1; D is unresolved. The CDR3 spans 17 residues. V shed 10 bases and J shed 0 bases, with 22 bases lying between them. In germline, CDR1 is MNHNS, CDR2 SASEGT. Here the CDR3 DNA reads TGTGCCACCGAGCCCCTTCCTTATGAGAGCTCCTACAATGAGCAGTTCTTC. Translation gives CATEPLPYESSYNEQFF.

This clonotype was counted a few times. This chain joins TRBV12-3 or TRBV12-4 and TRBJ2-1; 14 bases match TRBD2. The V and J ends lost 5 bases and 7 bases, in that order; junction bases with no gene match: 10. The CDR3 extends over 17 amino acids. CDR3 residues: CASSLGLAGGSGNEQFF. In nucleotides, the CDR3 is TGTGCCAGCAGTCTAGGACTAGCGGGGGGATCGGGGAATGAGCAGTTCTTC.

CDR3 in amino acids: CASSLGTNADTQYF. For the CDR3, the DNA is TGCGCCAGCAGCTTGGGGACGAACGCAGATACGCAGTATTTT. The V call is TRBV5-1, the J call TRBJ2-3; no clear D gene. CDR1 is SGHRS and CDR2 is YFSETQ in the germline V gene. CDR3 size: 14 residues. Trimming stripped 0 bases from V and 4 bases from J, with 9 bases between.

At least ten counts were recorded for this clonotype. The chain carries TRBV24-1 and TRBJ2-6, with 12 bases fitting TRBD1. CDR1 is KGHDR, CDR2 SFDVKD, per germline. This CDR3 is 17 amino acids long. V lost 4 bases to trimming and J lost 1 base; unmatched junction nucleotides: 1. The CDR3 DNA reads TGTGCCACCAGTGAGGGACAGGGGGCTTCTGGGGCCAACGTCCTGACTTTC. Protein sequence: CATSEGQGASGANVLTF.

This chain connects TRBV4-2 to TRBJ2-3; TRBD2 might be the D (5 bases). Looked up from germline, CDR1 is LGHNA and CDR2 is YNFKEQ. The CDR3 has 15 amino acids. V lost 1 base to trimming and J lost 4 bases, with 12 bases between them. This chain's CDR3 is CASSQGDLSADTQYF. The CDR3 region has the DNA TGTGCCAGCAGCCAAGGCGACCTTAGCGCAGATACGCAGTATTTT.

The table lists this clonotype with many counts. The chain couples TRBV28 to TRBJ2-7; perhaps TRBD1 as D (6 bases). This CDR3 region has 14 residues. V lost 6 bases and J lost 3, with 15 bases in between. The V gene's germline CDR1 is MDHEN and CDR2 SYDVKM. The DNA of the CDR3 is TGTGCCAGCAGCTTGAGTGGACAGTTCTACGAGCAGTACTTC. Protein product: CASSLSGQFYEQYF.

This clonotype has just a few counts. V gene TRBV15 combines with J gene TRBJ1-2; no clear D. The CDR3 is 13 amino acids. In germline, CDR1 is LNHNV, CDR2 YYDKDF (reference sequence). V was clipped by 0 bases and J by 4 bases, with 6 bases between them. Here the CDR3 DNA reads TGTGCCACCAGCAGAGAAGGAGTCTATGGCTACACCTTC. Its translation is CATSREGVYGYTF. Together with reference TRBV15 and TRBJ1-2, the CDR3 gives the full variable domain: DAMVIQNPRYQVTQFGKPVTLSCSQTLNHNVMYWYQQKSSQAPKLLFHYYDKDFNNEADTPDNFQSRRPNTSFCFLDIRSPGLGDTAMYLCATSREGVYGYTFGSGTRLTVV.

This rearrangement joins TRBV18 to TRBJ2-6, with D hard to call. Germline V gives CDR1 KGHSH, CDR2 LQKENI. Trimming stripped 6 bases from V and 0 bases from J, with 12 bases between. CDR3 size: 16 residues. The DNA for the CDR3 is TGTGCCAGCTCCATTCAACAAGTCTCTGGGGCCAACGTCCTGACTTTC. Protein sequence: CASSIQQVSGANVLTF.

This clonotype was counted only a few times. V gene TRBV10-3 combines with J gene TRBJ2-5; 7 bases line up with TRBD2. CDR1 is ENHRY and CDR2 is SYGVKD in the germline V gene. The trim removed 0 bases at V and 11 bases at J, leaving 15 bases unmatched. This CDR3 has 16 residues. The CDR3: CAISESTSPGGDEQYF. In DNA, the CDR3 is TGTGCCATCAGTGAGTCGACTAGCCCGGGTGGAGATGAGCAGTACTTC.

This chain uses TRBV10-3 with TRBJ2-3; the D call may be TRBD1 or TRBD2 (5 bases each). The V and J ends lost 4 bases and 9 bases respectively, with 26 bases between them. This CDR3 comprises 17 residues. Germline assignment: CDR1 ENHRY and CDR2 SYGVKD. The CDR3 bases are TGTGCCATCAGTGGCTATTCCGGGACGGCAGAGGGGTTGACGCAGTATTTT. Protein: CAISGYSGTAEGLTQYF.

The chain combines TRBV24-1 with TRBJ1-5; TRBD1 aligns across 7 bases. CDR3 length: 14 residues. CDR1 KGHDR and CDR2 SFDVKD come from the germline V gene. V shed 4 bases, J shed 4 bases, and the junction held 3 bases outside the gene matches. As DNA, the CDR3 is TGTGCCACCAGTGACAGGACAGGTAATCAGCCCCAGCATTTT. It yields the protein CATSDRTGNQPQHF.

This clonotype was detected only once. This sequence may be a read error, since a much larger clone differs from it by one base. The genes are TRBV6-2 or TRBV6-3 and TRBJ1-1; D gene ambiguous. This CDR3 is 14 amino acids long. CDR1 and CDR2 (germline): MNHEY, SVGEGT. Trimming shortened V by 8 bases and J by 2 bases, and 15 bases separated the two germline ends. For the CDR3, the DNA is TGTGCCAGCGGTTGGGCGGGGAGAAACACTGAAGCTTTCTTT. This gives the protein CASGWAGRNTEAFF.

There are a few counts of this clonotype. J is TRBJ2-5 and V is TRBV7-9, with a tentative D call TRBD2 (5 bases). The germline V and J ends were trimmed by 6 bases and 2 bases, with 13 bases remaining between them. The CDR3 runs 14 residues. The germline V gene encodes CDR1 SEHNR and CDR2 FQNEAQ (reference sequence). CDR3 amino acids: CASRRGPLQETQYF. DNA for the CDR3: TGTGCCAGCAGGCGAGGGCCTTTACAAGAGACCCAGTACTTC.

The CDR3 DNA sequence: TGTGCCATCAGTGAGTCCATGGTTGTGCAGTACTTC. This sequence encodes CAISESMVVQYF. The rearrangement links TRBV10-3 to TRBJ2-5; D is unclear. Looked up from germline, CDR1 is ENHRY and CDR2 is SYGVKD. The CDR3 consists of 12 residues. V was trimmed by 0 bases and J by 11 bases, leaving 10 bases between them.

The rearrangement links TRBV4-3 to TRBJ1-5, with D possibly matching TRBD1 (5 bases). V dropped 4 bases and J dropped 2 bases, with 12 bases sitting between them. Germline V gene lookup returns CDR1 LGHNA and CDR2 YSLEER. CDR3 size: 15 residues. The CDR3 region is CASSPGFGGNQPQHF. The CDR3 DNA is TGCGCCAGCAGCCCAGGGTTCGGGGGCAATCAGCCCCAGCATTTT.